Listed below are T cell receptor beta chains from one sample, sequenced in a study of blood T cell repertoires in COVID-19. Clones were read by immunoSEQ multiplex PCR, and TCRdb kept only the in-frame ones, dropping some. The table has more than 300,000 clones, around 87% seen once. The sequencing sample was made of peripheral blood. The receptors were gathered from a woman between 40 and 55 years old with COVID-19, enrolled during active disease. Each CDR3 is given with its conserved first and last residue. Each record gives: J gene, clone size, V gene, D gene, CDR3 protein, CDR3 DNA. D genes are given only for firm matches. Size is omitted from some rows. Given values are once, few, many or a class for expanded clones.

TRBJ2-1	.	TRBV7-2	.	CASSLVPSDSYNEQFF	TGTGCCAGCAGCTTAGTTCCTAGCGACTCCTACAATGAGCAGTTCTTC
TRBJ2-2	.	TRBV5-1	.	CASSLWQANTGELFF	TGCGCCAGCAGCTTGTGGCAGGCGAACACCGGGGAGCTGTTTTTT
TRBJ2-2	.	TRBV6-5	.	CASSWTVTGELFF	TGTGCCAGCAGTTGGACTGTCACCGGGGAGCTGTTTTTT
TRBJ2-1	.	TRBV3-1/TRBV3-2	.	CASSQGRGFGHEQFF	TGTGCCAGCAGCCAAGGAAGGGGGTTCGGACATGAGCAGTTCTTC
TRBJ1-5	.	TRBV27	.	CASSPRGPGSHQPQHF	TGTGCCAGCAGTCCCCGAGGGCCGGGGAGCCATCAGCCCCAGCATTTT
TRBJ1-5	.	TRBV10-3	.	CAISESTDSIYSNQPQHF	TGTGCCATCAGTGAGTCGACTGACAGCATCTATAGCAATCAGCCCCAGCATTTT
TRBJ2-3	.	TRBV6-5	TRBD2	CASRVLAGGDTQYF	TGTGCCAGCAGAGTACTAGCGGGGGGAGATACGCAGTATTTT
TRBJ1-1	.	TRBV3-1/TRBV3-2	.	CASSHPDMRTPNTEAFF	TGTGCCAGCAGCCATCCTGATATGCGGACACCGAACACTGAAGCTTTCTTT
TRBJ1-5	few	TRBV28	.	CASSFWTDYSNQPQHF	TGTGCCAGCAGTTTCTGGACAGATTATAGCAATCAGCCCCAGCATTTT
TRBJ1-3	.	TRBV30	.	CAWSRTILGNTIYF	TGTGCCTGGTCCCGGACAATCCTTGGAAACACCATATATTTT
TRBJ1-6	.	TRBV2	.	CASSGMTVNNSPLHF	TGTGCCAGCAGTGGGATGACAGTTAATAATTCACCCCTCCACTTT
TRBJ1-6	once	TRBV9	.	CASSVDANSPLHF	TGTGCCAGCAGCGTAGATGCGAATTCACCCCTCCACTTT
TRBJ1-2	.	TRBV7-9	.	CASSLARPANGYTF	TGTGCCAGCAGCTTAGCGCGGCCGGCCAATGGCTACACCTTC
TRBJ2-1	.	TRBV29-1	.	CSGTGYSRNDEQFF	TGCAGCGGCACCGGGTACTCCCGGAATGATGAGCAGTTCTTC
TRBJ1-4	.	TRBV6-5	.	CATAGFGVAFF	TGTGCCACGGCCGGGTTCGGGGTAGCGTTTTTT
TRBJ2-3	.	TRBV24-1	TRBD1	CATSRAWDSIRPGTQYF	TGTGCCACCAGTCGAGCTTGGGACAGCATCCGTCCTGGTACGCAGTATTTT
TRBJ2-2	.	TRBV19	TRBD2	CASSIPTSGRTGELFF	TGTGCCAGTAGTATTCCAACTAGCGGGAGGACCGGGGAGCTGTTTTTT
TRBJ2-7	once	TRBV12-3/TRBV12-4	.	CASSLVTVEQYF	TGTGCCAGCAGTTTAGTTACGGTCGAGCAGTACTTC
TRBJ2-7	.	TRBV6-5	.	CASSYWIAETYEQYF	TGTGCCAGCAGTTACTGGATAGCGGAGACCTACGAGCAGTACTTC
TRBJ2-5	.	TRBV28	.	CASTEGIEETQYF	TGTGCCAGCACGGAGGGGATAGAAGAGACCCAGTACTTC
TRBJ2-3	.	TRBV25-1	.	CASNFGNKITDTQYF	TGTGCCAGCAATTTCGGGAACAAAATCACAGATACGCAGTATTTT
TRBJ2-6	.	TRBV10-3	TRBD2	CAISAGGSGANVLTF	TGTGCCATCAGTGCGGGGGGGTCTGGGGCCAACGTCCTGACTTTC
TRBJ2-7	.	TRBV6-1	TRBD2	CASSDTSGGATPSYEQYF	TGTGCCAGCAGTGATACTAGCGGGGGGGCTACCCCCTCCTACGAGCAGTACTTC
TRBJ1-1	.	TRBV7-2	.	CASSSRSLGGTEAFF	TGTGCCAGCAGCTCAAGATCCTTGGGGGGCACTGAAGCTTTCTTT
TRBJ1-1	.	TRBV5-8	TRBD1	CASSFGTGEAFF	TGTGCCAGCAGCTTTGGGACAGGGGAAGCTTTCTTT